What follows is one TCR beta chain and its context. Original data processing: Reference gene primers were amplified, and this amplification served to estimate nucleated cell counts. Profiling relied on immunoSEQ multiplex PCR, and the TCRdb table lists in-frame clones only, not all of them. From that table come the V and J calls and clone size; the DNA was used to work out D and trimming. This table holds some 210,000 clones, approximately 85% found once. This sample was included in a study of blood T cell repertoires in COVID-19. Study context: Both acute and convalescent COVID-19 samples were obtained from the United States, Italy and Spain. The cDNA or gDNA used as material had been derived from T cells, B-cell-depleted T cells, or PBMCs.

This CDR3 spans 15 amino acids. V lost 0 bases to trimming and J lost 0 bases, with 7 bases between them. In germline, CDR1 is SGDLS, CDR2 YYNGEE. This TCR derives from a woman between 45 and 65 years old with active or convalescent COVID-19. Source material: peripheral blood. This chain links TRBV9 with TRBJ1-5; no clear D. The CDR3 DNA reads as TGTGCCAGCAGCGTAGGAGGGTATAGCAATCAGCCCCAGCATTTT. It yields the protein CASSVGGYSNQPQHF.